The TCR beta chain under discussion was sequenced for a study of identical twins. Broader study findings: Among monozygotic twins, out-of-frame TCR alpha sharing exceeded what models predicted.

Comment on this clonotype: Its cognate antigen is unknown.

A universal primer site was created by template switching, with the cDNA bearing unique molecular identifiers. MiXCR, applied by TCRdb to the 5' RACE reads, yields one record per CDR3 protein. The sample lists 300,000 to 400,000 distinct CDR3 sequences, roughly an eighth occurring once. Germline trimming cut 2 bases from V and 2 bases from J; bases unmatched to any gene: 8. The CDR3 has 18 amino acids. Germline V lookup: CDR1 SGHAT, CDR2 FQNNGV. These data were also filed under a second study, of yellow fever vaccine responses in identical twins. That publication notes: Convergence reportedly seemed to mark part of the twins' vaccine T cell response, with personalization marking the rest.

This TCR was sampled from a woman aged 18-30 years in good health. The chain links TRBV11-2 to TRBJ2-1, with 11 bases fitting TRBD2. The sample consisted of CD8+ T cells sorted from blood. The CDR3 protein is CASSLWRTSGLAYNEQFF. The DNA for the CDR3 is TGTGCCAGCAGCTTATGGCGGACTAGCGGGCTTGCCTACAATGAGCAGTTCTTC.